This TCR beta chain originates from a study of blood T cells in healthy people across ages. A second PCR, run for roughly 7 to 11 cycles, used a sample-barcoded 5' primer plus a J-beta primer mix. Sequencing recovered at least 3 million CDR3-containing paired-end reads from each sample. TCRdb itself ran the 5' RACE reads through MiXCR, one entry per CDR3 protein. The sample records 1.4 million or so distinct CDR3 sequences, 35% to 45% being singletons. This clonotype was found a few times. Its antigen is currently unknown. Trimming left V 2 bases short and J 7 bases short, with 14 bases between. Germline loops: CDR1 DFQATT, CDR2 SNEGSKA (reference sequence). The CDR3 consists of 13 residues. Regarding the study as a whole: It was not known whether donors were CMV positive (a possible confounder of expanded clonotype changes).

The sequencing sample was made of blood. The sequence came from a woman younger than 35 in good health. The J gene is TRBJ1-2, the V gene TRBV20-1; no clear D gene. CDR3 bases: TGCAGTGCTAGATCTGGGTGGAAGCGTGGCTACACCTTC. Protein: CSARSGWKRGYTF.